Following are 16 T cell receptor beta chains from one sample sequenced in a study of T cells in Graves' hyperthyroidism and ophthalmopathy. TCR beta CDR3 region amplification was performed from RNA transcripts. The TCR CDR3 first-round RT-PCR relied on the HTBI primer set. TCRdb re-analysed the multiplex PCR reads in MiXCR, keeping a single row per CDR3 protein. The sample carries about 92,000 distinct CDR3 sequences, 51% recorded once. The sample was blood. The source of these receptors is a woman between 40 and 50 years old with Graves' hyperthyroidism.

This clonotype was counted ten times or more. This sequence joins TRBV7-2 and TRBJ2-5; D is perhaps TRBD1 (5 bases). Germline values: CDR1 SGHTA, CDR2 FQGNSA. The germline V and J ends were trimmed by 5 bases and 5 bases, with 12 bases remaining between them. The CDR3 has 13 residues. CDR3 sequence (DNA): TGTGCCAGCAGCCAAGTAGGGGTCGAGACCCAGTACTTC. Its protein product is CASSQVGVETQYF.

The chain joins TRBV5-1 to TRBJ1-3; 8 positions agree with TRBD1. The germline V gene has CDR1 SGHRS and CDR2 YFSETQ. There are 13 residues in the CDR3. V was pared by 0 bases and J by 7 bases, with 0 bases of the junction left unmatched. The CDR3 reads CASSLGQGNTIYF. The CDR3 nucleotides read TGCGCCAGCAGCTTGGGACAGGGGAACACCATATATTTT.

Concerning this clonotype: It may be a read error: a sequence one base away is much more abundant. The chain employs TRBV5-2 and TRBJ1-5; the table gives TRBD1 as D, unverified against the DNA. TRBV5-2 is deemed a pseudogene. This CDR3 contains 12 residues. CDR3 coding DNA: TGTGCCAGCAAGGAGGGGGGTCAGCCCCGGCATTTT. It is translated as CASKEGGQPRHF.

A few counts support this clonotype. The V call is TRBV5-1, the J call TRBJ2-3; D unclear. CDR3 length: 15 amino acids. Germline CDR1 is SGHRS and CDR2 is YFSETQ. Trimming took off 4 bases at V and 1 base at J, with 13 bases between the two ends. The CDR3 region is CASSSGSVGTDTQYF. For the CDR3, the DNA is TGCGCCAGCAGCAGTGGTTCGGTCGGCACAGATACGCAGTATTTT.

The chain employs TRBV29-1 and TRBJ1-5, with D possibly being TRBD1 (6 bases). Germline V gene data show CDR1 as SQVTM and CDR2 as ANQGSEA. This CDR3 has 12 residues. Trimming pared 8 bases from V and 8 bases from J, leaving 16 bases between. The DNA of the CDR3 is TGCAGCTTGGAGCGGGGGCTAAAGCCCCAGCATTTT. This sequence encodes CSLERGLKPQHF.

As for this clonotype: One junction end disagrees with the germline gene, perhaps due to a read error. V is TRBV4-1 and J is TRBJ1-2, with 10 bases fitting TRBD1. The CDR3 is made up of 15 amino acids. Per the germline V gene, CDR1 is MGHRA and CDR2 is YSYEKL. CDR3 protein: CASSLGQGIDYGYTF. The CDR3 coding sequence is TGTGCCAGCAGCTTGGGACAGGGGATCGACTATGGCTACACCTTC.

Comment on this clonotype: A much larger clone is a single base away; this may be a read error. The chain couples TRBV7-2 to TRBJ2-3; D possibly corresponds to TRBD2 (5 bases). V gave up 1 base and J gave up 1 base, with 9 bases separating them. CDR1 SGHTA and CDR2 FQGNSA come from the germline V gene. The CDR3 loop spans 15 amino acids. CDR3 sequence (DNA): TGTACCAGCAGCTTAGGCGGGTTCGGCACAGATACGCAGTATTTT. This encodes CTSSLGGFGTDTQYF. Complete variable domain (other parts from reference TRBV7-2 and TRBJ2-3): GAGVSQSPSNKVTEKGKDVELRCDPISGHTALYWYRQSLGQGLEFLIYFQGNSAPDKSGLPSDRFSAERTGGSVSTLTIQRTQQEDSAVYLCTSSLGGFGTDTQYFGPGTRLTVL.

The chain links TRBV20-1 to TRBJ2-7; D assignment may be TRBD1 or TRBD2 (5 bases each). This CDR3 has 12 amino acids. V was trimmed by 8 bases and J by 4 bases, leaving 15 bases between them. Germline V lookup: CDR1 DFQATT, CDR2 SNEGSKA (reference sequence). The CDR3 DNA is TGCAGTTCTCGGGACGGAAGATACGAGCAGTACTTC. It is translated as CSSRDGRYEQYF.

This rearrangement joins TRBV7-8 to TRBJ2-5; 10 bases align to TRBD2. The CDR3 extends over 14 amino acids. Per the germline V gene, CDR1 is SGHVS and CDR2 is FQNEAQ. J was trimmed by 7 bases and V by 4 bases; bases with no gene match: 6. CDR3 sequence (DNA): TGTGCCAGCAGCTACGGACTAGCGGCAAGGACCCAGTACTTC. Its protein product is CASSYGLAARTQYF.

J is TRBJ2-5 and V is TRBV15; 11 bases agree with TRBD1. The CDR3 loop spans 17 amino acids. The germline gives CDR1 LNHNV, CDR2 YYDKDF (reference sequence). J lost 4 bases, V lost 3 bases, and 10 bases had no gene match. The chain's CDR3 is CATSSSSGTGGGETQYF. As DNA, the CDR3 is TGTGCCACCAGCAGCTCCTCCGGGACAGGGGGAGGAGAGACCCAGTACTTC.

V is TRBV20-1 and J is TRBJ2-5, with TRBD2 identical over 11 bases. There are 15 residues in the CDR3. The V and J ends lost 6 bases and 1 base, in that order; junction bases with no gene match: 7. CDR1 and CDR2 (germline): DFQATT, SNEGSKA (reference sequence). Written as DNA, the CDR3 is TGCAGTGCCGTACTAGCGGGAGTTTCCCAAGAGACCCAGTACTTC. Encoded protein: CSAVLAGVSQETQYF.

This clonotype was found many times. The chain is built from TRBV5-4 and TRBJ2-5, with TRBD2 as a possible D gene (6 bases). Germline CDR1 reads SGHNT; CDR2 reads YYREEE (reference sequence). This CDR3 is built from 15 residues. V lost 1 base and J 5 bases, leaving 15 bases between the germline ends. The CDR3 reads CASSLRWGEYETQYF. The CDR3 region has the DNA TGTGCCAGCAGCTTGAGATGGGGGGAGTACGAGACCCAGTACTTC.

Ten or more counts support this clonotype. V and J are TRBV2 and TRBJ1-1, with D possibly matching TRBD1 (5 bases). Deletions cut 6 bases from V and 5 bases from J, with 16 bases between. Germline-derived CDR1 and CDR2 are SNHLY and FYNNEI. This CDR3 spans 14 amino acids. The CDR3 spells CASSGTVVRTEAFF. The CDR3 DNA reads TGTGCCAGCAGCGGGACCGTAGTAAGGACTGAAGCTTTCTTT. The full variable domain, completed using reference TRBV2 and TRBJ1-1, is EPEVTQTPSHQVTQMGQEVILRCVPISNHLYFYWYRQILGQKVEFLVSFYNNEISEKSEIFDDQFSVERPDGSNFTLKIRSTKLEDSAMYFCASSGTVVRTEAFFGQGTRLTVV.

Ten or more counts support this clonotype. The genes are TRBV16 and TRBJ2-7; no firm D call. V lost 4 bases and J lost 2, with 9 bases in between. The CDR3 loop spans 13 amino acids. Germline V gene sequence: CDR1 KGHSY, CDR2 FQNENV. This CDR3 reads CASSRAPAYEQYF. As DNA, the CDR3 is TGTGCCAGCAGCCGAGCTCCGGCCTACGAGCAGTACTTC.

The CDR3, as DNA: TGTGCCAGCAGTTACATCGGGAGCCCTAATCAGCCCCAGCATTTT. This gives the protein CASSYIGSPNQPQHF. This sequence joins TRBV2 and TRBJ1-5, with no clear D. Looked up from germline, CDR1 is SNHLY and CDR2 is FYNNEI. There are 15 residues in the CDR3. V dropped 5 bases and J dropped 4 bases, with 15 bases sitting between them.

This chain joins TRBV5-1 and TRBJ1-3; TRBD1 matches 7 bases. Germline CDR1 reads SGHRS; CDR2 reads YFSETQ. Trimming removed 3 bases from V and 6 bases from J; junction bases left unmatched: 15. The CDR3 runs to 17 residues. CDR3: CASSSYTGVAGLNTIYF. DNA for the CDR3: TGCGCCAGCAGCTCGTATACAGGGGTGGCTGGCTTAAACACCATATATTTT. Full variable domain (missing parts from reference TRBV5-1 and TRBJ1-3): KAGVTQTPRYLIKTRGQQVTLSCSPISGHRSVSWYQQTPGQGLQFLFEYFSETQRNKGNFPGRFSGRQFSNSRSEMNVSTLELGDSALYLCASSSYTGVAGLNTIYFGEGSWLTVV.